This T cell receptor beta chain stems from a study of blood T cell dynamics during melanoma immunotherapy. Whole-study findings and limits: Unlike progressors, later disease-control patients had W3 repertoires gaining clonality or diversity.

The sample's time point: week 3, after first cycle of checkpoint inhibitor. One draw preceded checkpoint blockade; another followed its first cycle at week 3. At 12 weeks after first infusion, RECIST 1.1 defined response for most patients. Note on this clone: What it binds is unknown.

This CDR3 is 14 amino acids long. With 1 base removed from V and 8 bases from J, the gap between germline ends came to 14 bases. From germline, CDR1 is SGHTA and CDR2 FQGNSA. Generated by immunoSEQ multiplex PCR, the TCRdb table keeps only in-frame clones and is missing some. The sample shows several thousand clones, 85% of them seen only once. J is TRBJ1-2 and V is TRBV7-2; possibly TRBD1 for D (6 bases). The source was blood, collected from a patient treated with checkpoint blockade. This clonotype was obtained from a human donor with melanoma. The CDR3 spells CASSLGTALWGYTF. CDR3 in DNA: TGTGCCAGCAGCTTAGGGACAGCGTTATGGGGCTACACCTTC.